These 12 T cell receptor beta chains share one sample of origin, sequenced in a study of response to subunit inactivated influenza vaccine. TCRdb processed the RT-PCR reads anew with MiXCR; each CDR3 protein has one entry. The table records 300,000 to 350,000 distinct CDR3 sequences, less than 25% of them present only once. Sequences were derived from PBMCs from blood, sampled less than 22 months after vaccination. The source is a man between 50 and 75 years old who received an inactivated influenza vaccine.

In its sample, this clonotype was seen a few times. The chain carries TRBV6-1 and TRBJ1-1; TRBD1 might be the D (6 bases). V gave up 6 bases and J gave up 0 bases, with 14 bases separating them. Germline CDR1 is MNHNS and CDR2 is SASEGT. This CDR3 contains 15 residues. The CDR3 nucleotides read TGTGCCAGCAGAGGCACCGGACAGATGAACACTGAAGCTTTCTTT. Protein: CASRGTGQMNTEAFF.

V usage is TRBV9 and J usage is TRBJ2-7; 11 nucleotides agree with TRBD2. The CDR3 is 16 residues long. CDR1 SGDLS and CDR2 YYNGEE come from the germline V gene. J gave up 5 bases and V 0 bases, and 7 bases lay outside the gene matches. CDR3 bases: TGTGCCAGCAGCGTAGGACTAGCGGGAATGTATCACGAGCAGTACTTC. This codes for CASSVGLAGMYHEQYF. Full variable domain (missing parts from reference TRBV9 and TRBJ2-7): DSGVTQTPKHLITATGQRVTLRCSPRSGDLSVYWYQQSLDQGLQFLIQYYNGEERAKGNILERFSAQQFPDLHSELNLSSLELGDSALYFCASSVGLAGMYHEQYFGPGTRLTVT.

The CDR3 nucleotides are TGTGCCACCAGTGTAGGACAGGCTGGGGCCAACGTCCTGACTTTC. Translating gives CATSVGQAGANVLTF. The J gene is TRBJ2-6, the V gene TRBV24-1; 7 bases agree with TRBD1. This CDR3 is 15 amino acids long. Germline CDR1 KGHDR, CDR2 SFDVKD. J lost 2 bases, V lost 5 bases, and 2 bases had no gene match.

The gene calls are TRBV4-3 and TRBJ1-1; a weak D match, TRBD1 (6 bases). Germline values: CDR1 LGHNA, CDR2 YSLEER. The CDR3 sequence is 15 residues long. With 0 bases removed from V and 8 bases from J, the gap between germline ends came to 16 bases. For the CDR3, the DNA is TGCGCCAGCAGCCAAGATGAACGGGGGCGCGGGGAAGCTTTCTTT. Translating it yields CASSQDERGRGEAFF.

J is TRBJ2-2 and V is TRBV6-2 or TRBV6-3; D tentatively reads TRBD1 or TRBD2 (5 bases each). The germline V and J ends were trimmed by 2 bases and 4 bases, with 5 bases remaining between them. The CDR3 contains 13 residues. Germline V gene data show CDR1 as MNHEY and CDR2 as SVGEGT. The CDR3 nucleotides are TGTGCCAGCAGTTACGGGGGCACCGGGGAGCTGTTTTTT. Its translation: CASSYGGTGELFF.

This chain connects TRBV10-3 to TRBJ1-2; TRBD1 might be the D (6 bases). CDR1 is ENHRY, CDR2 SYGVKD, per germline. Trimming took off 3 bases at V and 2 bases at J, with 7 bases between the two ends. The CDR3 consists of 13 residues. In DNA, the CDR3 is TGTGCCATCAGTGATACAGGGAACTATGGCTACACCTTC. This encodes CAISDTGNYGYTF.

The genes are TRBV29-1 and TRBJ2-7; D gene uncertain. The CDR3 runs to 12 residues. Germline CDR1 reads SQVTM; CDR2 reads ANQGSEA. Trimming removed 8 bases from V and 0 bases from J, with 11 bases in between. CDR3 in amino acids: CSFPDHSYEQYF. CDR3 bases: TGCAGCTTTCCCGACCACTCCTACGAGCAGTACTTC.

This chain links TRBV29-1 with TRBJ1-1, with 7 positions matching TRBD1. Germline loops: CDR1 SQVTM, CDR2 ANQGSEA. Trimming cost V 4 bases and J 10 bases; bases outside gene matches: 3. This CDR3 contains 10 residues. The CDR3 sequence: CSVGDRVAFF. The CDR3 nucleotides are TGCAGCGTTGGGGACAGAGTAGCTTTCTTT.

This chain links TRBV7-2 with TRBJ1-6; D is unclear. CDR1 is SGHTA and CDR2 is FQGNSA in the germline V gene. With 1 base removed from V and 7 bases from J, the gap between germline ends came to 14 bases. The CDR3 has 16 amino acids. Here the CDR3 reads CASSLVGSGVNSPLHF. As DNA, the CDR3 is TGTGCCAGCAGCTTAGTAGGGTCTGGGGTGAATTCACCCCTCCACTTT.

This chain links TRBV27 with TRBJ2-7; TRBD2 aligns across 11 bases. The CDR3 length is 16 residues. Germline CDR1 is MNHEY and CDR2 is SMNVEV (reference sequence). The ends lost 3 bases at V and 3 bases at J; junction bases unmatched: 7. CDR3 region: CASSLIGTSGFYEQYF. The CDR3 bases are TGTGCCAGCAGTTTGATCGGGACTAGCGGATTCTACGAGCAGTACTTC.

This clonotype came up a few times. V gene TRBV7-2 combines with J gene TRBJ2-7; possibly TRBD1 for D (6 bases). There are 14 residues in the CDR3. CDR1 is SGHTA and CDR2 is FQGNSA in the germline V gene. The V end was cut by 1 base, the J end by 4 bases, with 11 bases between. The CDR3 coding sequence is TGTGCCAGCAGCTTAGTCCAGGGGTCGTACGAGCAGTACTTC. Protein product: CASSLVQGSYEQYF.

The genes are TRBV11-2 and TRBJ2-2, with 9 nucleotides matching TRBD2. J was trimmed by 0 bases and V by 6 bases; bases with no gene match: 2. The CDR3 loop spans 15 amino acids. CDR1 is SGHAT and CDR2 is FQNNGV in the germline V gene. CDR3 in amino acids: CASRRLAANTGELFF. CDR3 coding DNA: TGTGCCAGCAGACGACTAGCGGCGAACACCGGGGAGCTGTTTTTT. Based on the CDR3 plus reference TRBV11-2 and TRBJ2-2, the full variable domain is EAGVAQSPRYKIIEKRQSVAFWCNPISGHATLYWYQQILGQGPKLLIQFQNNGVVDDSQLPKDRFSAERLKGVDSTLKIQPAKLEDSAVYLCASRRLAANTGELFFGEGSRLTVL.